The 29 T cell receptor beta chains below come from one sample, sequenced in a study of blood T cell repertoires in COVID-19. Assay: immunoSEQ multiplex PCR; the TCRdb copy retains only in-frame clones and omits some. The sample lists roughly 250,000 clones; approximately 79% were seen once. The sample consisted of peripheral blood. Source of these receptors: a woman aged 40 to 55 with active or convalescent COVID-19.

The chain couples TRBV6-5 to TRBJ1-1; no firm D call. Germline CDR1 is MNHEY and CDR2 is SVGAGI. The CDR3 is made up of 14 amino acids. CDR3 region: CVVSRYLLNTEAFF. The DNA for the CDR3 is TGTGTAGTAAGTAGATACTTACTGAACACTGAAGCTTTCTTT.

This clone was recorded a few times. The rearrangement uses TRBV28 and TRBJ2-1, with D perhaps matching TRBD1 (5 bases). The CDR3 has 14 amino acids. Trimming stripped 3 bases from V and 8 bases from J, with 14 bases between. The germline V gene has CDR1 MDHEN and CDR2 SYDVKM. CDR3 coding DNA: TGTGCCAGCAGTTTGGGGCAGAGCCGCGATGAGCAGTTCTTC. Its protein product is CASSLGQSRDEQFF.

This clone was detected only a few times. The CDR3 sequence is CASSFKSGGHTDTQYF. DNA for the CDR3: TGTGCCAGCAGCTTTAAGAGCGGGGGGCACACAGATACGCAGTATTTT. The rearrangement uses TRBV5-5 and TRBJ2-3, with TRBD2 matching over 9 bases. The V gene end was trimmed by 2 bases and the J gene end by 2 bases; junction bases not matched to a gene: 6. This CDR3 is 16 amino acids long. Germline CDR1 is SGHKS and CDR2 is YYEKEE (reference sequence).

This chain uses TRBV10-2 with TRBJ1-6; possible D gene TRBD1, 5 bases. Germline V CDR1 and CDR2: WSHSY, SAAADI. The CDR3 is 14 amino acids. Trimming stripped 6 bases from V and 7 bases from J, with 13 bases between. For the CDR3, the DNA is TGCGCCAGCAGGATTCGGGGGGACAATTCACCCCTCCACTTT. The encoded protein is CASRIRGDNSPLHF.

This chain joins TRBV6-5 and TRBJ2-1; D gene uncertain. The CDR3 contains 10 residues. V lost 10 bases, J lost 6 bases, and 7 bases lay in between. Germline values: CDR1 MNHEY, CDR2 SVGAGI. The CDR3 loop reads CATNSNEQFF. The DNA for the CDR3 is TGTGCCACGAATAGCAATGAGCAGTTCTTC.

The chain combines TRBV2 with TRBJ2-2, with TRBD1 as a possible D gene (5 bases). V lost 3 bases to trimming and J lost 6 bases, with 17 bases between them. The CDR3 totals 16 residues. CDR1 and CDR2 from the germline V gene are SNHLY and FYNNEI. The chain's CDR3 is CASSDRVDLRAGELFF. The CDR3 region has the DNA TGTGCCAGCAGTGACAGGGTCGACCTCCGGGCCGGGGAGCTGTTTTTT.

This clone was found once. V usage is TRBV19 and J usage is TRBJ2-2; D gene ambiguous. In germline, CDR1 is LNHDA, CDR2 SQIVND (reference sequence). V was shortened by 3 bases and J by 6 bases, with 8 bases between the two germline ends. The CDR3 sequence is 13 residues long. CDR3 sequence reads: CASSIDFPGELFF. CDR3 bases: TGTGCCAGTAGTATCGACTTTCCCGGGGAGCTGTTTTTT.

V and J are TRBV19 and TRBJ1-6, with a weak D call TRBD1 (6 bases). V was shortened by 3 bases and J by 7 bases, with 13 bases between the two germline ends. This CDR3 comprises 15 residues. The germline gives CDR1 LNHDA, CDR2 SQIVND (reference sequence). The DNA of the CDR3 is TGTGCCAGTAGTATTAATGGACAGACGAATTCACCCCTCCACTTT. This gives the protein CASSINGQTNSPLHF.

This clone has only a few counts. The V and J genes are TRBV7-9 and TRBJ2-1; D might be TRBD2 (5 bases). The CDR3 covers 14 residues. V lost 4 bases to trimming and J lost 0 bases, with 7 bases between them. Looked up from germline, CDR1 is SEHNR and CDR2 is FQNEAQ (reference sequence). In DNA form, the CDR3 reads TGTGCCAGCAGCTACGACTACTCCTACAATGAGCAGTTCTTC. Amino acid sequence: CASSYDYSYNEQFF.

CDR3 coding DNA: TGTGCCTGGAACCGGGACAGGGGTAGTTCACCCCTCCACTTT. The encoded protein is CAWNRDRGSSPLHF. The V and J genes are TRBV30 and TRBJ1-6, with 10 bases identical to TRBD1. The J segment lost 9 bases and the V segment lost 4 bases, leaving 6 bases of the junction unmatched. The germline V gene encodes CDR1 GTSNPN and CDR2 SVGIG (reference sequence). The CDR3 covers 14 residues. Using reference TRBV30 and TRBJ1-6 for the parts outside the CDR3, the full variable domain is SQTIHQWPATLVQPVGSPLSLECTVEGTSNPNLYWYRQAAGRGLQLLFYSVGIGQISSEVPQNLSASRPQDRQFILSSKKLLLSDSGFYLCAWNRDRGSSPLHFGNGTRLTVT.

As to this clone: This CDR3 is missing its conserved last phenylalanine or tryptophan, likely due to a read error. V usage is TRBV3-1 (or the pseudogene TRBV3-2) and J usage is TRBJ1-1; 8 bases align to TRBD1. The J segment lost 1 base and the V segment lost 3 bases, leaving 7 bases of the junction unmatched. Germline CDR1 LGHDT, CDR2 YNNKEL (reference sequence). CDR3 size: 16 residues. The CDR3 here is CASSHYTGTGNTEAFL. In DNA, the CDR3 is TGTGCCAGCAGCCATTACACCGGGACAGGGAACACTGAAGCTTTCCTT.

The chain uses TRBV5-1 and TRBJ2-7; 9 positions match TRBD1. Looked up from germline, CDR1 is SGHRS and CDR2 is YFSETQ. Trimming removed 2 bases from V and 1 base from J; junction bases left unmatched: 13. This CDR3 is built from 18 residues. The CDR3 nucleotides are TGCGCCAGCAGCTTAGCTTCGGGACAGGGTAAATTATCCTACGAGCAGTACTTC. Translating gives CASSLASGQGKLSYEQYF.

Relative to its sample, this clone is medium-sized. The gene calls are TRBV4-1 and TRBJ1-4, with 7 bases matching TRBD1. The V and J ends lost 0 bases and 4 bases, in that order; junction bases with no gene match: 5. Germline CDR1 and CDR2: MGHRA and YSYEKL. This CDR3 has 16 amino acids. CDR3 in amino acids: CASSQDGTVSNEKLFF. DNA of the CDR3: TGCGCCAGCAGCCAAGATGGGACAGTCAGTAATGAAAAACTGTTTTTT.

This clone was seen more than once but under ten times. The rearrangement joins TRBV19 to TRBJ1-2, with D perhaps TRBD1 (6 bases). This CDR3 region has 14 residues. Germline loops: CDR1 LNHDA, CDR2 SQIVND (reference sequence). V was shortened by 5 bases and J by 2 bases, with 12 bases between the two germline ends. The CDR3 is CASSPGTSNYGYTF. CDR3 nucleotide sequence: TGTGCCAGTAGTCCCGGGACATCGAACTATGGCTACACCTTC.

This chain connects TRBV6-5 to TRBJ1-2; no clear D. The CDR3 is made up of 12 amino acids. The germline V and J ends were trimmed by 6 bases and 0 bases, with 5 bases remaining between them. The germline V gene encodes CDR1 MNHEY and CDR2 SVGAGI. In DNA, the CDR3 is TGTGCCAGCAGCGGGGCTAACTATGGCTACACCTTC. Translated: CASSGANYGYTF.

The rearrangement joins TRBV5-5 to TRBJ1-2; D not certain. Trimming took 4 bases from V and 3 from J, leaving 16 bases between them. The CDR3 is made up of 15 amino acids. CDR1 is SGHKS, CDR2 YYEKEE, per germline (reference sequence). CDR3 residues: CASSPPGINDYGYTF. CDR3 DNA sequence: TGTGCCAGCAGCCCCCCCGGGATAAACGACTATGGCTACACCTTC.

CDR3 loop: CASSPYIGQGVGTGELFF. The DNA of the CDR3 is TGTGCCAGCAGTCCCTACATCGGACAGGGTGTTGGCACCGGGGAGCTGTTTTTT. This chain joins TRBV6-6 and TRBJ2-2; 8 nucleotides agree with TRBD1. The V and J ends lost 5 bases and 4 bases, in that order; junction bases with no gene match: 15. The CDR3 length is 18 residues. Germline CDR1 reads MNHNY; CDR2 reads SVGAGI (reference sequence).

V gene TRBV6-4 combines with J gene TRBJ2-3; D possibly corresponds to TRBD2 (6 bases). The ends were cut back, 0 bases at V and 2 bases at J, with 9 bases in the middle. Germline V gives CDR1 MRHNA, CDR2 SNTAGT. The CDR3 totals 15 residues. The CDR3 sequence is CASSDSAGTTDTQYF. The CDR3 region has the DNA TGTGCCAGCAGTGACTCGGCGGGGACCACAGATACGCAGTATTTT.

The DNA for the CDR3 is TGTGCCAGCAGAACCGGAGGACTAGCGATCCCAGATACGCAGTATTTT. Translating gives CASRTGGLAIPDTQYF. The chain has TRBV28 and TRBJ2-3; the match to TRBD2 covers 9 bases. This CDR3 contains 16 residues. Germline values: CDR1 MDHEN, CDR2 SYDVKM. V was pared by 6 bases and J by 4 bases, with 11 bases of the junction left unmatched.

This rearrangement joins TRBV11-2 to TRBJ1-1; D not certain. Per the germline V gene, CDR1 is SGHAT and CDR2 is FQNNGV. The CDR3 contains 13 residues. Trimming pared 5 bases from V and 5 bases from J, leaving 12 bases between. In DNA, the CDR3 is TGTGCCAGCAGCGCGGCACCGAGGACTGAAGCTTTCTTT. This encodes CASSAAPRTEAFF. Complete variable domain (other parts from reference TRBV11-2 and TRBJ1-1): EAGVAQSPRYKIIEKRQSVAFWCNPISGHATLYWYQQILGQGPKLLIQFQNNGVVDDSQLPKDRFSAERLKGVDSTLKIQPAKLEDSAVYLCASSAAPRTEAFFGQGTRLTVV.

This chain joins TRBV11-2 and TRBJ2-4, with 12 bases matching TRBD2. The CDR3 has 16 residues. Germline CDR1 SGHAT, CDR2 FQNNGV. V gave up 5 bases and J gave up 1 base; unmatched junction bases: 3. For the CDR3, the DNA is TGTGCCAGCAGCCGTACTAGCGGGGGGGCCAAAAACATTCAGTACTTC. It encodes CASSRTSGGAKNIQYF.

The chain is built from TRBV2 and TRBJ1-4; D unclear. Trimming pared 8 bases from V and 8 bases from J, leaving 18 bases between. Germline CDR1 and CDR2: SNHLY and FYNNEI. The CDR3 totals 14 residues. The CDR3 sequence: CASFPGPRGEKLFF. The CDR3 coding sequence is TGTGCCAGCTTTCCCGGGCCCAGAGGGGAAAAACTGTTTTTT.

In regard to this clone: This same CDR3 is encoded by further DNA sequences in the sample. The V gene is TRBV11-2, the J gene TRBJ1-6; no clear D gene. Trimming removed 3 bases from V and 1 base from J, with 7 bases in between. From germline, CDR1 is SGHAT and CDR2 FQNNGV. This CDR3 comprises 15 residues. DNA of the CDR3: TGTGCCAGCAGCTTTCGGGGATCCTATAATTCACCCCTCCACTTT. Its translation: CASSFRGSYNSPLHF.

This clone was recorded only once. The genes are TRBV9 and TRBJ1-6; the match to TRBD1 covers 9 bases. Germline V gene sequence: CDR1 SGDLS, CDR2 YYNGEE. CDR3 length: 15 amino acids. Losses at the gene ends were 0 bases for V and 9 bases for J; bases not matched to a gene: 4. CDR3 nucleotides: TGTGCCAGCAGCGTAGCGGGACAGGGAAGTTCACCCCTCCACTTT. Its translation: CASSVAGQGSSPLHF.

This chain joins TRBV2 and TRBJ1-6; the D gene is possibly TRBD1 (5 bases). The CDR3 loop spans 14 amino acids. Trimming took off 7 bases at V and 6 bases at J, with 13 bases between the two ends. CDR1 is SNHLY and CDR2 is FYNNEI in the germline V gene. The CDR3 region is CASIGHLRNSPLHF. CDR3 nucleotides: TGTGCCAGCATTGGACACTTGCGTAATTCACCCCTCCACTTT.

The chain couples TRBV9 to TRBJ1-2, with D perhaps TRBD1 (6 bases). The CDR3 is 15 amino acids. Looked up from germline, CDR1 is SGDLS and CDR2 is YYNGEE. Trimming removed 4 bases at V and 8 bases at J, with 21 bases between. The CDR3 nucleotides read TGTGCCAGCAGCTCAGAGGGGGGGATACTGGGCGGCTACACCTTC. It is translated as CASSSEGGILGGYTF.

This CDR3 reads CASSDWGTVVYEQYV. The CDR3 coding sequence is TGTGCCAGCAGTGATTGGGGGACAGTAGTCTACGAGCAGTACGTC. J is TRBJ2-7 and V is TRBV6-1, with 7 bases fitting TRBD1. Losses at the gene ends were 3 bases for V and 3 bases for J; bases not matched to a gene: 8. The germline V gene has CDR1 MNHNS and CDR2 SASEGT. This CDR3 contains 15 residues.

In its sample, this clone was seen a few times. The rearrangement joins TRBV30 to TRBJ2-1, with a weak D call TRBD2 (7 bases). CDR3 size: 15 residues. CDR1 and CDR2 (germline): GTSNPN, SVGIG (reference sequence). The germline V and J ends were trimmed by 2 bases and 5 bases, with 16 bases remaining between them. Here the CDR3 reads CAWSNGGGVHNEQFF. The CDR3 DNA follows: TGTGCCTGGAGTAATGGAGGGGGGGTGCACAATGAGCAGTTCTTC. Looking up the rest from reference TRBV30 and TRBJ2-1 gives the full variable domain: SQTIHQWPATLVQPVGSPLSLECTVEGTSNPNLYWYRQAAGRGLQLLFYSVGIGQISSEVPQNLSASRPQDRQFILSSKKLLLSDSGFYLCAWSNGGGVHNEQFFGPGTRLTVL.

Ten or more counts support this clone. V and J are TRBV7-9 and TRBJ2-3, with D possibly being TRBD2 (6 bases). The V gene's germline CDR1 is SEHNR and CDR2 FQNEAQ (reference sequence). This CDR3 is built from 16 residues. Trimming removed 5 bases at V and 6 bases at J, with 21 bases between. CDR3 sequence reads: CASSPRLGGDEDTQYF. For the CDR3, the DNA is TGTGCCAGCAGCCCAAGGTTGGGGGGTGATGAGGATACGCAGTATTTT.